One and the same sample provided the 26 T cell receptor beta chains below, sequenced in a study of T-cell reconstitution after alpha-beta-depleted transplantation in children. TCRbeta library construction was performed incorporating unique molecular identifiers. TCRdb reprocessed the PCR reads with MiXCR, giving one entry per CDR3 protein. Of 280,000 or so distinct CDR3 sequences listed, 9.5% to 13% were seen once; the top ten hold around 22%. This specimen consisted of peripheral blood, obtained 180 days after TCRalphabeta/CD19-depleted stem cell transplant. The receptors stem from a male patient aged 2-15 years who had a stem cell transplant for chronic granulomatous disease, so the T cells may come from the graft donor.

There are many counts of this clonotype. The CDR3 region is CSAREVSAGPSTDTQYF. The CDR3 region has the DNA TGCAGTGCTAGAGAGGTCAGCGCGGGGCCGAGCACAGATACGCAGTATTTT. V gene TRBV20-1 combines with J gene TRBJ2-3, with D maybe TRBD2 (6 bases). Trimming shortened V by 0 bases and J by 0 bases, and 16 bases separated the two germline ends. The CDR3 has 17 residues. Germline CDR1 DFQATT, CDR2 SNEGSKA (reference sequence).

This clonotype was observed many times. The rearrangement joins TRBV7-9 to TRBJ2-7; D remains unclear. Germline lookup yields CDR1 SEHNR and CDR2 FQNEAQ (reference sequence). Trimming removed 11 bases from V and 2 bases from J, with 7 bases in between. The CDR3 covers 10 residues. DNA for the CDR3: TGTGCCGCCGGCCCCTACGAGCAGTACTTC. It specifies CAAGPYEQYF.

A note on this clonotype: A read error may explain this, as a much larger clone is one base away. The gene calls are TRBV5-6 and TRBJ1-2, with D possibly TRBD1 on 5 matching bases. The CDR3 extends over 17 amino acids. The germline V gene has CDR1 SGHDT and CDR2 YYEEEE. The CDR3 here is CPSSLRGSLGENYGYTF. The CDR3 region has the DNA TGTCCCAGCAGCTTGCGTGGCAGCTTAGGGGAAAACTATGGCTACACCTTC.

This clonotype was observed many times. The chain carries TRBV5-1 and TRBJ2-7; 11 positions agree with TRBD2. CDR3 length: 16 residues. Trimming took 4 bases from V and 3 from J; bases not matched to a gene: 9. Germline V CDR1 and CDR2: SGHRS, YFSETQ. The CDR3 DNA follows: TGCGCCAGCAGCCCGGCCGGGACTAGCGGAAACTACGAGCAGTACTTC. Its translation is CASSPAGTSGNYEQYF.

There are many counts of this clonotype. The V call is TRBV2, the J call TRBJ2-3, with TRBD2 matching 8 bases. This CDR3 has 17 residues. CDR1 is SNHLY and CDR2 is FYNNEI in the germline V gene. Trimming removed 3 bases from V and 2 bases from J; junction bases left unmatched: 10. CDR3 DNA sequence: TGTGCCAGCAGTGATTCCCCGAGTAGCGGGATCACAGATACGCAGTATTTT. Protein: CASSDSPSSGITDTQYF.

This clonotype showed up many times. The V call is TRBV10-3, the J call TRBJ2-2, with 11 positions matching TRBD1. The CDR3 extends over 14 amino acids. After removal of 6 bases from V and 7 bases from J, the junction contained 4 bases not matched to a gene. In germline, CDR1 is ENHRY, CDR2 SYGVKD. CDR3 sequence (DNA): TGTGCCATCAGGGGACAGGGGGGAATCGGGGAGCTGTTTTTT. Translation gives CAIRGQGGIGELFF.

This clonotype was detected many times. The genes are TRBV4-3 and TRBJ1-1, with D tentatively TRBD1 (6 bases). Germline V gene lookup returns CDR1 LGHNA and CDR2 YSLEER. This CDR3 is built from 13 residues. The ends were cut back, 0 bases at V and 8 bases at J, with 10 bases in the middle. The CDR3 loop is CASSQDWTEEAFF. Written as DNA, the CDR3 is TGCGCCAGCAGCCAAGATTGGACAGAGGAAGCTTTCTTT.

The chain employs TRBV19 and TRBJ2-1; 12 positions match TRBD2. Germline trimming cut 4 bases from V and 10 bases from J; bases unmatched to any gene: 11. The CDR3 runs 16 residues. CDR1 is LNHDA, CDR2 SQIVND, per germline (reference sequence). CDR3 nucleotides: TGTGCCAGTAGTAGGCCCCCTAGCGGGAGGGCGCCAGAGCAGTTCTTC. Translation gives CASSRPPSGRAPEQFF.

This clonotype has a count of ten or more. The chain uses TRBV20-1 and TRBJ2-3; D may be TRBD2 (6 bases). The CDR3 sequence is 16 residues long. Trimming pared 4 bases from V and 2 bases from J, leaving 19 bases between. The germline CDR1 and CDR2 sequences are DFQATT and SNEGSKA (reference sequence). CDR3 nucleotides: TGCAGTGCTACTGGCGGGGACCCCCTAACCACAGATACGCAGTATTTT. Translation: CSATGGDPLTTDTQYF.

Many counts were recorded for this clonotype. The chain has TRBV7-9 and TRBJ2-7, with D tentatively TRBD2 (6 bases). CDR3 length equals 14 residues. Germline loops: CDR1 SEHNR, CDR2 FQNEAQ (reference sequence). Trimming removed 5 bases at V and 2 bases at J, with 13 bases between. CDR3 protein: CASSRREGAYEQYF. DNA for the CDR3: TGTGCCAGCAGCCGGCGGGAAGGAGCCTACGAGCAGTACTTC.

The CDR3 loop is CASKGGDEQYF. CDR3 sequence (DNA): TGTGCCAGCAAAGGCGGGGACGAGCAGTACTTC. This chain connects TRBV25-1 to TRBJ2-7, with TRBD2 as a possible D gene (6 bases). This CDR3 is 11 amino acids long. V lost 7 bases and J lost 5, with 9 bases in between. Germline assignment: CDR1 MGHDK and CDR2 SYGVNS.

In its sample, this clonotype was seen a few times. The CDR3 coding sequence is TGTGCCAGCACCCTATCAACAGAAATACAGTTCTTC. Protein sequence: CASTLSTEIQFF. The chain combines TRBV6-2 or TRBV6-3 with TRBJ2-1; D remains ambiguous. Trimming took off 7 bases at V and 13 bases at J, with 17 bases between the two ends. In germline, CDR1 is MNHEY, CDR2 SVGEGT. This CDR3 has 12 residues.

This clonotype was seen ten or more times. This chain uses TRBV7-6 with TRBJ2-3; the D gene is possibly TRBD2 (5 bases). Looked up from germline, CDR1 is SGHVS and CDR2 is FNYEAQ. This CDR3 is built from 17 residues. V was pared by 0 bases and J by 0 bases, with 13 bases between. The CDR3 bases are TGTGCCAGCAGCTTAGCGGCGGCTAGCAGTAGCACAGATACGCAGTATTTT. Protein sequence: CASSLAAASSSTDTQYF.

This clonotype was counted between two and nine times. The rearrangement joins TRBV13 to TRBJ2-7; a weak D match, TRBD2 (5 bases). Germline CDR1 reads PRHDT; CDR2 reads FYEKMQ (reference sequence). The CDR3 runs 13 residues. The germline V and J ends were trimmed by 5 bases and 7 bases, with 15 bases remaining between them. CDR3 sequence: CASSLPPREEQYF. DNA of the CDR3: TGTGCCAGCAGCCTCCCTCCGAGGGAGGAGCAGTACTTC.

The chain employs TRBV4-2 and TRBJ1-1; unclear D gene. V was pared by 7 bases and J by 1 base, with 7 bases between. The CDR3 spans 12 residues. Germline assignment: CDR1 LGHNA and CDR2 YNFKEQ. In nucleotides, the CDR3 is TGTGCCAGCACCCACCCGAACACTGAAGCTTTCTTT. Translated: CASTHPNTEAFF.

At least ten counts were recorded for this clonotype. The J gene is TRBJ2-2, the V gene TRBV7-6; D might be TRBD2 (6 bases). V was trimmed by 2 bases and J by 6 bases, leaving 10 bases between them. The germline V gene has CDR1 SGHVS and CDR2 FNYEAQ. The CDR3 has 14 amino acids. CDR3 nucleotides: TGTGCCAGCAGCTTACGTCCGGGGGCCGGGGAGCTGTTTTTT. It encodes CASSLRPGAGELFF. Variable domain in full (rest from reference TRBV7-6 and TRBJ2-2): GAGVSQSPRYKVTKRGQDVALRCDPISGHVSLYWYRQALGQGPEFLTYFNYEAQQDKSGLPNDRFSAERPEGSISTLTIQRTEQRDSAMYRCASSLRPGAGELFFGEGSRLTVL.

This clonotype was seen ten or more times. This rearrangement joins TRBV7-3 to TRBJ2-1; tentatively, D is TRBD2 (6 bases). Between the trimmed V and J ends, which lost 5 bases and 8 bases, there was a span of 22 bases. The CDR3 extends over 16 amino acids. The germline CDR1 and CDR2 sequences are SGHTA and FQGTGA. The CDR3 nucleotides are TGTGCCAGCAGCCCAATTGGGCGGGGCCTCGGGGATGAGCAGTTCTTC. Translated: CASSPIGRGLGDEQFF.

This clonotype came up many times. This sequence joins TRBV12-3 or TRBV12-4 and TRBJ2-5, with TRBD1 as a possible D gene (5 bases). This CDR3 is built from 15 residues. V lost 7 bases and J lost 0, with 15 bases in between. The CDR3 is CASTPGFPYQETQYF. DNA for the CDR3: TGTGCCAGCACCCCAGGGTTCCCGTACCAAGAGACCCAGTACTTC.

This clonotype was seen repeatedly, ten times or more. The chain carries TRBV10-2 and TRBJ2-7, with unresolved D. This CDR3 has 14 residues. In germline, CDR1 is WSHSY, CDR2 SAAADI. V was cut by 0 bases and J by 0 bases, with 6 bases left in between. The CDR3 sequence is CASSESWGSYEQYF. CDR3 DNA: TGCGCCAGCAGTGAGTCGTGGGGCTCCTACGAGCAGTACTTC.

Worth noting for this clonotype: It may be a read error: a sequence one base away is much more abundant. V is TRBV6-2 or TRBV6-3 and J is TRBJ2-6, with a possible D match to TRBD1 (5 bases). The CDR3 covers 17 residues. CDR1 MNHEY and CDR2 SVGEGT come from the germline V gene. The CDR3 is CASSYPEVRVGANVPTF. The DNA for the CDR3 is TGTGCCAGCAGTTACCCCGAAGTAAGGGTTGGGGCCAACGTCCCGACTTTC.

This clonotype has ten or more counts. The chain carries TRBV20-1 and TRBJ2-7, with D possibly matching TRBD1 (5 bases). CDR1 and CDR2 from the germline V gene are DFQATT and SNEGSKA (reference sequence). Trimming took off 5 bases at V and 7 bases at J, with 21 bases between the two ends. The CDR3 runs 14 residues. In DNA form, the CDR3 reads TGCAGTGCTTCACCCCTGACGGTCGCAGGGGAGCAGTACTTC. This gives the protein CSASPLTVAGEQYF.

This clonotype was picked up many times. The V call is TRBV5-1, the J call TRBJ2-1; D is ambiguous. V dropped 3 bases and J dropped 9 bases, with 16 bases sitting between them. CDR1 and CDR2 (germline): SGHRS, YFSETQ. The length of the CDR3 is 14 residues. CDR3 sequence reads: CASSSSREISEQFF. DNA for the CDR3: TGCGCCAGCAGCTCCTCCCGTGAGATCAGTGAGCAGTTCTTC.

Many counts were recorded for this clonotype. The chain recombines TRBV12-3 or TRBV12-4 with TRBJ1-1; weak D call: TRBD1 (5 bases). V was pared by 4 bases and J by 2 bases, with 14 bases between. There are 15 residues in the CDR3. CDR3 in DNA: TGTGCCAGCAGTTGGGGCCGCGGCCTAAACACTGAAGCTTTCTTT. Residues: CASSWGRGLNTEAFF.

This clonotype was counted a few times. CDR3 region: CASSQDPPQAATDTQYF. The CDR3 DNA is TGCGCCAGCAGCCAAGATCCCCCACAGGCCGCCACAGATACGCAGTATTTT. This chain uses TRBV4-3 with TRBJ2-3; D is possibly TRBD1 (5 bases). The CDR3 runs 17 residues. CDR1 and CDR2 from the germline V gene are LGHNA and YSLEER. Trimming stripped 0 bases from V and 2 bases from J, with 15 bases between.

This clonotype has just a few counts. This chain uses TRBV25-1 with TRBJ2-3; D gene ambiguous. From germline, CDR1 is MGHDK and CDR2 SYGVNS. The CDR3 has 13 residues. Trimming left V 5 bases short and J 2 bases short, with 8 bases between. The CDR3 DNA sequence: TGTGCCAGCAGTCCTGAACCCACAGATACGCAGTATTTT. The encoded protein is CASSPEPTDTQYF.

This clonotype was detected many times. The V gene is TRBV9, the J gene TRBJ2-3; the match to TRBD2 covers 8 bases. Germline V gives CDR1 SGDLS, CDR2 YYNGEE. Trimming took 4 bases from V and 2 from J; bases not matched to a gene: 9. The length of the CDR3 is 16 residues. The CDR3 is CASSQTHGRATDTQYF. CDR3 sequence (DNA): TGTGCCAGCAGCCAGACTCACGGGAGGGCCACAGATACGCAGTATTTT.